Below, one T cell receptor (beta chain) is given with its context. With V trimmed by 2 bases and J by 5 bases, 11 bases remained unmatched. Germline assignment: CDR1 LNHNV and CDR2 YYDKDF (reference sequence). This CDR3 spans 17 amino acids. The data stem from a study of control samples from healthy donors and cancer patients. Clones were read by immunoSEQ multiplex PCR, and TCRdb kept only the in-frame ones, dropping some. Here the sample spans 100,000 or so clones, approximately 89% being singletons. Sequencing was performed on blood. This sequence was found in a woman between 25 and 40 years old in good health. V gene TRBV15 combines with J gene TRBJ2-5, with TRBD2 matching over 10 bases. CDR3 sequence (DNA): TGTGCCACCAGCAGACGAGAGGCTAGCGGGAGTTGGGAGACCCAGTACTTC. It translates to CATSRREASGSWETQYF.